These T cell receptor beta chains were read from a single sample in a study of blood T cell repertoires in COVID-19. The method was immunoSEQ multiplex PCR; TCRdb's version includes in-frame clones alone and lacks a portion of them. The sample has under 15,000 clones, about three quarters seen once. Sequenced input: peripheral blood. The receptors were sampled from a woman of 80 years or more with acute or convalescent COVID-19. The CDR3 runs from the conserved cysteine through the conserved F or W. Each record gives: clone size, D gene, V gene, J gene, CDR3 DNA, CDR3 protein. A D gene is named only where the DNA matches it firmly. Expanded clones are given a class, and other clones once, few, many or no size at all.

once	NA	TRBV19	TRBJ2-7	TGTGCCAGTAGGAACCAACAGAACTCCTACGAGCAGTACTTC	CASRNQQNSYEQYF
NA	NA	TRBV3-1/TRBV3-2	TRBJ2-2	TGTGCCAGCAGGGACACAGGACCGAACACCGGGGAGCTGTTTTTT	CASRDTGPNTGELFF
few	NA	TRBV5-1	TRBJ1-1	TGCGCCAGCAGCTTAAGGGGCTGGGCTGAAGCTTTCTTT	CASSLRGWAEAFF
NA	TRBD1	TRBV6-5	TRBJ1-5	TGTGCCAGCAGTCGGGACAGTCTCAATCAGCCCCAGCATTTT	CASSRDSLNQPQHF
NA	TRBD2	TRBV18	TRBJ2-3	TGTGCCAGCTCGACTAGCGGGGGCACAGATACGCAGTATTTT	CASSTSGGTDTQYF
NA	NA	TRBV23-1	TRBJ1-1	TGCGCCAGCAGGGACATGAACACTGAAGCTTTCTTT	CASRDMNTEAFF
NA	NA	TRBV19	TRBJ2-1	TGTGCCAGTAGTGCCTCAGTGAACAATGAGCAGTTCTTC	CASSASVNNEQFF
NA	NA	TRBV11-2	TRBJ2-1	TGTGCCAGCAGCTTAGATCTACACCCGGGGTACAATGAGCAGTTCTTC	CASSLDLHPGYNEQFF
NA	NA	TRBV3-1/TRBV3-2	TRBJ1-5	TGTGCCAGCAGCCAGGCTGCGGCGGGAGGGCCCCAGCATTTT	CASSQAAAGGPQHF
NA	TRBD1	TRBV29-1	TRBJ2-2	TGCAGCGTGGACGGGACAGGGAACACCGGGGAGCTGTTTTTT	CSVDGTGNTGELFF
NA	NA	TRBV11-2	TRBJ2-1	TGTGCCAGCAGCTTAGCCCCCTACAGGGAGAGTGAGCAGTTCTTC	CASSLAPYRESEQFF
few	TRBD1	TRBV30	TRBJ2-2	TGTGCCTGGAGGGACAGGGGGTCGAGCACCGGGGAGCTGTTTTTT	CAWRDRGSSTGELFF
medium-sized	NA	TRBV7-9	TRBJ2-1	TGTGCCAGCAGCCCGTTTGACGACAGCGAGTTCTTC	CASSPFDDSEFF
few	NA	TRBV7-6	TRBJ2-3	TGTGCCAGCAGCTTTGGAGGGGGGGGCCGAGCAGATACGCAGTATTTT	CASSFGGGGRADTQYF
few	NA	TRBV10-3	TRBJ1-3	TGTGCCATCAGCCAGGTCGCCCCGAGAGATTTTGGAAACACCATATATTTT	CAISQVAPRDFGNTIYF
once	TRBD1	TRBV6-5	TRBJ1-2	TGTGCCAGCAGTTCGCTTCAGGGGGCGCGCTATGGCTACACCTTC	CASSSLQGARYGYTF